The 8 T cell receptor beta chains given below trace back to one sample, sequenced in a study of cytomegalovirus exposure and HLA in healthy donors. The PCR ran on 60 Vbeta and 13 Jbeta primers. Sequencing used immunoSEQ multiplex PCR; TCRdb keeps in-frame clones, though not all of them. The sample lists around 200,000 clones, more than 60% occurring once. The material sequenced was PBMCs. These receptor sequences come from a female donor in good health and CMV-seronegative.

This chain uses TRBV4-2 with TRBJ2-1; D may be TRBD2 (6 bases). From germline, CDR1 is LGHNA and CDR2 YNFKEQ. The CDR3 contains 14 residues. V was trimmed by 1 base and J by 10 bases, leaving 14 bases between them. CDR3 residues: CASSQASTGEEQFF. In DNA form, the CDR3 reads TGTGCCAGCAGCCAAGCTTCAACGGGAGAAGAGCAGTTCTTC.

The rearrangement joins TRBV11-3 to TRBJ2-1; 7 positions match TRBD1. This CDR3 is 15 amino acids long. CDR1 and CDR2 from the germline V gene are SGHNT and YENEEA. Trimming cost V 4 bases and J 3 bases; bases outside gene matches: 6. The CDR3 region has the DNA TGTGCCAGCAGCTCCGAGGGGGCCCTCTACAATGAGCAGTTCTTC. It translates to CASSSEGALYNEQFF. Full variable domain (rest looked up from reference TRBV11-3 and TRBJ2-1): EAGVVQSPRYKIIEKKQPVAFWCNPISGHNTLYWYLQNLGQGPELLIRYENEEAVDDSQLPKDRFSAERLKGVDSTLKIQPAELGDSAVYLCASSSEGALYNEQFFGPGTRLTVL.

The chain carries TRBV25-1 and TRBJ1-1; no firm D call. V was shortened by 7 bases and J by 4 bases, with 13 bases between the two germline ends. This CDR3 comprises 13 residues. CDR1 is MGHDK, CDR2 SYGVNS, per germline. The CDR3 DNA sequence: TGTGCCAGCACCCTGACCGAGGGCACTGAAGCTTTCTTT. Its protein is CASTLTEGTEAFF.

This clone was found a few times. The rearrangement links TRBV4-1 to TRBJ2-5, with 7 bases identical to TRBD1. V gave up 0 bases and J gave up 2 bases; unmatched junction bases: 12. Germline CDR1 MGHRA, CDR2 YSYEKL. The CDR3 has 18 residues. The chain's CDR3 is CASSQDRGPGQRQETQYF. In nucleotides, the CDR3 is TGCGCCAGCAGCCAAGATAGGGGCCCGGGACAGAGACAAGAGACCCAGTACTTC.

This clone has a handful of counts. The CDR3 nucleotides are TGTGCCAGCAGCCCCGACAGGGGGTACGAGCAGTACTTC. It is translated as CASSPDRGYEQYF. V is TRBV7-3 and J is TRBJ2-7; 9 bases line up with TRBD1. The ends lost 5 bases at V and 4 bases at J; junction bases unmatched: 3. The CDR3 is 13 amino acids. Per the germline V gene, CDR1 is SGHTA and CDR2 is FQGTGA.

The CDR3 nucleotides are TGTGCCAGCAGCTTGGGAACGGGAGGAAGATACAATGAGCAGTTCTTC. This gives the protein CASSLGTGGRYNEQFF. The V gene is TRBV5-8, the J gene TRBJ2-1; 7 positions agree with TRBD2. V lost 0 bases, J lost 4 bases, and 7 bases stayed unmatched. Germline-derived CDR1 and CDR2 are SGHTS and YDEGEE. The CDR3 runs 16 residues.

The genes are TRBV25-1 and TRBJ2-7; 7 bases map to TRBD1. Unmatched junction bases numbered 6, after V lost 4 bases and J lost 6 bases. Germline values: CDR1 MGHDK, CDR2 SYGVNS. The CDR3 runs to 13 residues. CDR3 sequence reads: CASSARGGGEQYF. The CDR3 DNA reads TGTGCCAGCAGTGCAAGAGGGGGCGGCGAGCAGTACTTC.

The chain recombines TRBV14 with TRBJ2-2, with 8 bases that match TRBD1. The CDR3 length is 17 residues. CDR1 SGHDN and CDR2 FVKESK come from the germline V gene. V dropped 0 bases and J dropped 5; count of bases not matched to a gene: 8. In DNA, the CDR3 is TGTGCCAGCAGCCAAGACCAGGGGGCTTCTGTGACCGGGGAGCTGTTTTTT. Protein product: CASSQDQGASVTGELFF.